Listed below are T cell receptor beta chains from one sample, sequenced in a study of T cell responses to AZD1222 COVID-19 vaccine. TCRdb keeps only in-frame clones here, not all; method: immunoSEQ multiplex PCR. The table shows 110,000 to 150,000 clones, with 92% occurring only once. The specimen comprised peripheral blood, sampled on day 0 of AZD1222 vaccination. Receptors originate from an adult in good health. Each CDR3 is given with its conserved first and last residue. D genes are given only for firm matches. Clone size is not always given. Where it is, it says once, few, many or a class for expanded clones.

v_call: TRBV9
clone_size: -
j_call: TRBJ1-1
d_call: -
cdr3_nt: TGTGCCAGCAGCGTAGAACCCGCAGGGTGGACTGAAGCTTTCTTT
cdr3_aa: CASSVEPAGWTEAFF

v_call: TRBV23-1
clone_size: once
j_call: TRBJ2-1
d_call: TRBD1
cdr3_nt: TGCGCCAGCAGCACCCAAGCGGGACAGGGGGTAGGTAATGAGCAGTTCTTC
cdr3_aa: CASSTQAGQGVGNEQFF

v_call: TRBV10-1
clone_size: -
j_call: TRBJ2-1
d_call: -
cdr3_nt: TGCGCCAGCAGTCAGGACATGTACGATGAGCAGTTCTTC
cdr3_aa: CASSQDMYDEQFF

v_call: TRBV24-1
clone_size: -
j_call: TRBJ2-7
d_call: TRBD2
cdr3_nt: TGTGCCACCAGTGATTCCACCGGGACTAGAGGGACCTACGAGCAGTACTTC
cdr3_aa: CATSDSTGTRGTYEQYF

v_call: TRBV27
clone_size: -
j_call: TRBJ1-3
d_call: -
cdr3_nt: TGTGCCAGCAGTATCTCGTACAGCTCTGGAAACACCATATATTTT
cdr3_aa: CASSISYSSGNTIYF

v_call: TRBV2
clone_size: -
j_call: TRBJ2-3
d_call: -
cdr3_nt: TGTGCCAGCAGTGCTCGGACTGGGGAAGATACGCAGTATTTT
cdr3_aa: CASSARTGEDTQYF

v_call: TRBV28
clone_size: -
j_call: TRBJ2-7
d_call: -
cdr3_nt: TGTGCCAGCAGTTTCCGGGCTTCCTACGAGCAGTACTTC
cdr3_aa: CASSFRASYEQYF

v_call: TRBV10-3
clone_size: -
j_call: TRBJ2-1
d_call: TRBD1
cdr3_nt: TGTGCCATCGGGGCCGGGACAGGAACCTACAATGAGCAGTTCTTC
cdr3_aa: CAIGAGTGTYNEQFF

v_call: TRBV4-1
clone_size: -
j_call: TRBJ2-1
d_call: TRBD2
cdr3_nt: TGCGCCAGCAGCCGAAGTAAGGTAATAGCGGGAGGACCCCGCAATGAGCAGTTCTTC
cdr3_aa: CASSRSKVIAGGPRNEQFF

v_call: TRBV5-1
clone_size: once
j_call: TRBJ1-1
d_call: -
cdr3_nt: TGCGCCAGCAGCCTGATAAGGAGCACTGAAGCTTTCTTT
cdr3_aa: CASSLIRSTEAFF

v_call: TRBV7-2
clone_size: -
j_call: TRBJ1-5
d_call: TRBD1
cdr3_nt: TGTGCCAGCAGCTACGGACAGGCGGATCAGCCCCAGCATTTT
cdr3_aa: CASSYGQADQPQHF

v_call: TRBV3-1/TRBV3-2
clone_size: -
j_call: TRBJ1-1
d_call: -
cdr3_nt: TGTGCCAGCAGCCCCGGGGGGGGGAACACTGAAGCTTTCTTT
cdr3_aa: CASSPGGGNTEAFF

v_call: TRBV9
clone_size: -
j_call: TRBJ2-7
d_call: TRBD2
cdr3_nt: TGTGCCAGCAGCTTCGGGGGGTCCTCGTCGGGCGAGCAGTACTTC
cdr3_aa: CASSFGGSSSGEQYF

v_call: TRBV9
clone_size: -
j_call: TRBJ1-3
d_call: -
cdr3_nt: TGTGCCAGCAGCGTAGGCAGGTCCCAAAACACCATATATTTT
cdr3_aa: CASSVGRSQNTIYF

v_call: TRBV5-1
clone_size: -
j_call: TRBJ2-4
d_call: -
cdr3_nt: TGCGCCAGCAGCCGCCTGCTAGGGGTGGGAAACATTCAGTACTTC
cdr3_aa: CASSRLLGVGNIQYF

v_call: TRBV27
clone_size: -
j_call: TRBJ2-7
d_call: TRBD1
cdr3_nt: TGTGCCAGCAGTTTAACGCAGGGGGCTTACGAGCAGTACTTC
cdr3_aa: CASSLTQGAYEQYF

v_call: TRBV6-5
clone_size: -
j_call: TRBJ2-7
d_call: -
cdr3_nt: TGTGCCAGCAGCCCACCACTGGGCGAGCAGTACTTC
cdr3_aa: CASSPPLGEQYF

v_call: TRBV19
clone_size: -
j_call: TRBJ1-1
d_call: TRBD1
cdr3_nt: TGTGCCAGTAGTATAGGAAACAGGGGTTACACTGAAGCTTTCTTT
cdr3_aa: CASSIGNRGYTEAFF

v_call: TRBV9
clone_size: -
j_call: TRBJ1-1
d_call: -
cdr3_nt: TGTGCCAGCAGCGCGGACGCCTTGAACACTGAAGCTTTCTTT
cdr3_aa: CASSADALNTEAFF

v_call: TRBV5-1
clone_size: -
j_call: TRBJ1-1
d_call: TRBD1
cdr3_nt: TGCGCCAGCAGCTCTCGACAGGGCGACACTGAAGCTTTCTTT
cdr3_aa: CASSSRQGDTEAFF

v_call: TRBV19
clone_size: -
j_call: TRBJ2-7
d_call: -
cdr3_nt: TGTGCCAGTAGTATCTGGGGCTACGAGCAGTACTTC
cdr3_aa: CASSIWGYEQYF

v_call: TRBV19
clone_size: few
j_call: TRBJ1-1
d_call: TRBD1
cdr3_nt: TGTGCCAGTAGCGACAGGGCGAACACTGAAGCTTTCTTT
cdr3_aa: CASSDRANTEAFF

v_call: TRBV27
clone_size: -
j_call: TRBJ2-5
d_call: TRBD2
cdr3_nt: TGTGCCATGGGGACTAGCGGGTATCTGGAGACCCAGTACTTC
cdr3_aa: CAMGTSGYLETQYF

v_call: TRBV20-1
clone_size: -
j_call: TRBJ2-3
d_call: TRBD2
cdr3_nt: TGCAGTGCTAGTAACGCCGGGACTAGCGGGAGATGGAGCACAGATACGCAGTATTTT
cdr3_aa: CSASNAGTSGRWSTDTQYF

v_call: TRBV19
clone_size: -
j_call: TRBJ1-5
d_call: -
cdr3_nt: TGTGCCAGTAGTAGCTCCGCGGGGAATCAGCCCCAGCATTTT
cdr3_aa: CASSSSAGNQPQHF

v_call: TRBV5-1
clone_size: -
j_call: TRBJ2-5
d_call: TRBD1
cdr3_nt: TGCGCCAGCAGCCCGGACAGGGCAGGGGAGACCCAGTACTTC
cdr3_aa: CASSPDRAGETQYF

v_call: TRBV13
clone_size: -
j_call: TRBJ2-2
d_call: -
cdr3_nt: TGTGCCAGCACGTGGCTCAACACCGGGGAGCTGTTTTTT
cdr3_aa: CASTWLNTGELFF

v_call: TRBV2
clone_size: once
j_call: TRBJ2-2
d_call: -
cdr3_nt: TGTGCCAGCATCGAGATAGCCACCGGGGAGCTGTTTTTT
cdr3_aa: CASIEIATGELFF

v_call: TRBV12-3/TRBV12-4
clone_size: -
j_call: TRBJ2-7
d_call: TRBD2
cdr3_nt: TGTGCCACCGCGAGGACTAGCGGCTACGAGCAGTACTTC
cdr3_aa: CATARTSGYEQYF

v_call: TRBV19
clone_size: -
j_call: TRBJ2-3
d_call: TRBD1
cdr3_nt: TGTGCCAGTAGTATGGGACAGTTGGGAGATACGCAGTATTTT
cdr3_aa: CASSMGQLGDTQYF

v_call: TRBV14
clone_size: -
j_call: TRBJ1-1
d_call: TRBD1
cdr3_nt: TGTGCCAGCAGCCAGATTACAGGGACAGCGAACACTGAAGCTTTCTTT
cdr3_aa: CASSQITGTANTEAFF

v_call: TRBV7-9
clone_size: -
j_call: TRBJ2-1
d_call: -
cdr3_nt: TGTGCCAGCAGCTTAGTCACCCCGGGACTGCACAATGAGCAGTTCTTC
cdr3_aa: CASSLVTPGLHNEQFF

v_call: TRBV24-1
clone_size: -
j_call: TRBJ2-2
d_call: TRBD1
cdr3_nt: TGTGCCACCAGTGATTTCGGGACAGGGTACGGGGAGCTGTTTTTT
cdr3_aa: CATSDFGTGYGELFF

v_call: TRBV5-1
clone_size: -
j_call: TRBJ2-7
d_call: -
cdr3_nt: TGCGCCAGCAGCTTGGAACTCTCCTACGAGCAGTACTTC
cdr3_aa: CASSLELSYEQYF

v_call: TRBV6-5
clone_size: -
j_call: TRBJ1-3
d_call: TRBD1
cdr3_nt: TGTGCCAGCAGTTTCGGACAGGGTGGGAACACCATATATTTT
cdr3_aa: CASSFGQGGNTIYF

v_call: TRBV5-5
clone_size: -
j_call: TRBJ1-2
d_call: -
cdr3_nt: TGTGCCAGCAGCTTGGCAGGTTCTAACTATGGCTACACCTTC
cdr3_aa: CASSLAGSNYGYTF

v_call: TRBV13
clone_size: -
j_call: TRBJ2-1
d_call: TRBD2
cdr3_nt: TGTGCCAGCAGAATGAGCGGGAGCCCCTACAATGAGCAGTTCTTC
cdr3_aa: CASRMSGSPYNEQFF

v_call: TRBV7-2
clone_size: -
j_call: TRBJ2-3
d_call: TRBD2
cdr3_nt: TGTGCCAGCAGCCAAACGTCTAGCGGGAGGGGGAGGGCAGATACGCAGTATTTT
cdr3_aa: CASSQTSSGRGRADTQYF

v_call: TRBV15
clone_size: -
j_call: TRBJ2-7
d_call: -
cdr3_nt: TGTGCCACCAGCACAACAGGGTCCTACGAGCAGTACTTC
cdr3_aa: CATSTTGSYEQYF

v_call: TRBV28
clone_size: -
j_call: TRBJ1-3
d_call: -
cdr3_nt: TGTGCCAGCAGGGGCCACAGGGTTTCTGGAAACACCATATATTTT
cdr3_aa: CASRGHRVSGNTIYF

v_call: TRBV21-1
clone_size: -
j_call: TRBJ2-1
d_call: -
cdr3_nt: TGTGCCAGCAGCAAAATACCGCCCAACGGTGAGCAGTTCTTC
cdr3_aa: CASSKIPPNGEQFF

v_call: TRBV6-1
clone_size: -
j_call: TRBJ1-2
d_call: -
cdr3_nt: TGTGCCAGCAGTGAACTCGGCTATGGCTACACCTTC
cdr3_aa: CASSELGYGYTF

v_call: TRBV5-1
clone_size: -
j_call: TRBJ2-5
d_call: -
cdr3_nt: TGCGCCAGCAGCCCCTACCGGGACGCAGAGACCCAGTACTTC
cdr3_aa: CASSPYRDAETQYF

v_call: TRBV15
clone_size: -
j_call: TRBJ1-2
d_call: TRBD1
cdr3_nt: TGTGCCACCAGCAGGGACAGGGGAAGTAACTATGGCTACACCTTC
cdr3_aa: CATSRDRGSNYGYTF

v_call: TRBV5-1
clone_size: -
j_call: TRBJ2-7
d_call: TRBD1
cdr3_nt: TGCGCCAGCAGCCCGGGACAGATAATCTACGAGCAGTACTTC
cdr3_aa: CASSPGQIIYEQYF

v_call: TRBV5-1
clone_size: -
j_call: TRBJ1-6
d_call: -
cdr3_nt: TGCGCCAGCAGCTTGATCTCCTCCTATAATTCACCCCTCCACTTT
cdr3_aa: CASSLISSYNSPLHF

v_call: TRBV7-2
clone_size: -
j_call: TRBJ2-3
d_call: -
cdr3_nt: TGTGCCAGCACTCCGGCCAACACCCTCACAGATACGCAGTATTTT
cdr3_aa: CASTPANTLTDTQYF

v_call: TRBV19
clone_size: -
j_call: TRBJ1-1
d_call: -
cdr3_nt: TGTGCCAGTTCACCAGCAGCCGGGGGATACACTGAAGCTTTCTTT
cdr3_aa: CASSPAAGGYTEAFF

v_call: TRBV18
clone_size: -
j_call: TRBJ2-1
d_call: -
cdr3_nt: TGTGCCAGCTCACCACTGCCCGTTCCTGAGCAGTTCTTC
cdr3_aa: CASSPLPVPEQFF

v_call: TRBV27
clone_size: few
j_call: TRBJ1-6
d_call: -
cdr3_nt: TGTGCCAGCAGTTTAGGCAATTCACCCCTCCACTTT
cdr3_aa: CASSLGNSPLHF

v_call: TRBV7-2
clone_size: -
j_call: TRBJ1-1
d_call: -
cdr3_nt: TGTGCCAGCAGCTTAGCTCATGGGGCGGTGGATGAAGCTTTCTTT
cdr3_aa: CASSLAHGAVDEAFF

v_call: TRBV6-6
clone_size: -
j_call: TRBJ2-2
d_call: TRBD1
cdr3_nt: TGTGCCAGCAGTCAGAATAGGGGGCGCTTATTTGGCACCGGGGAGCTGTTTTTT
cdr3_aa: CASSQNRGRLFGTGELFF

v_call: TRBV18
clone_size: -
j_call: TRBJ2-7
d_call: TRBD2
cdr3_nt: TGTGCCAGCTCACCACGAGCGGGAGTAATGGGCGAGCAGTACTTC
cdr3_aa: CASSPRAGVMGEQYF

v_call: TRBV5-4
clone_size: -
j_call: TRBJ2-2
d_call: TRBD1
cdr3_nt: TGTGCCAGCAGCTTTCGGGACAGGAACACCGGGGAGCTGTTTTTT
cdr3_aa: CASSFRDRNTGELFF

v_call: TRBV7-2
clone_size: -
j_call: TRBJ1-2
d_call: TRBD1
cdr3_nt: TGTGCCAGCAGCCCCATCGACGCGACAGGGCCCCATGGCTACACCTTC
cdr3_aa: CASSPIDATGPHGYTF

v_call: TRBV2
clone_size: -
j_call: TRBJ2-7
d_call: -
cdr3_nt: TGTGCCAGCAGTGAACTCTTAGGACCTGGGGAGCAGTACTTC
cdr3_aa: CASSELLGPGEQYF

v_call: TRBV7-2
clone_size: -
j_call: TRBJ2-1
d_call: -
cdr3_nt: TGTGCCAGCAGCTTACCGAGACTTTACAATGAGCAGTTCTTC
cdr3_aa: CASSLPRLYNEQFF